This entry is about one T cell receptor beta chain. The CDR3 sequence is 13 residues long. With V trimmed by 5 bases and J by 5 bases, 3 bases remained unmatched. Germline V gives CDR1 SGHAT, CDR2 FQDESV (reference sequence). The data are from a study of blood T cell repertoires in COVID-19. Study-level background: T cells, B-cell-depleted T cells, or PBMCs provided the cDNA or gDNA that served as material.

The authors' processing: The authors estimated nucleated cell counts from reference gene primer amplification. The table came from immunoSEQ multiplex PCR; TCRdb's copy has only in-frame clones and leaves some out. V, J and clone size reflect that table, while D and trimming were determined from the DNA. This repertoire shows fewer than 200,000 clones, about 78% found once; its top ten account for roughly 8.6%. Sequenced material: peripheral blood. This receptor was identified in a woman in her 50s with active or convalescent COVID-19. The chain is built from TRBV11-1 and TRBJ2-3, with TRBD1 matching 8 bases. As DNA, the CDR3 is TGTGCCAGCAGCCTAGGACAGGGAGATACGCAGTATTTT. Translating gives CASSLGQGDTQYF.